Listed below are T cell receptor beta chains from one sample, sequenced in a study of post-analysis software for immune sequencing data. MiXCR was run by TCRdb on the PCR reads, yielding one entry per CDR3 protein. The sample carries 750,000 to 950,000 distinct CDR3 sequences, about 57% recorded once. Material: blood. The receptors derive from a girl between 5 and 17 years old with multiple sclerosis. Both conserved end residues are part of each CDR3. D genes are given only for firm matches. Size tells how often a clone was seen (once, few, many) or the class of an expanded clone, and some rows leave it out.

cdr3_aa: CASSPSRANRYEQYF
cdr3_nt: TGTGCCAGCAGCCCCTCCAGGGCCAATCGCTACGAGCAGTACTTC
v_call: TRBV7-2
d_call: -
clone_size: -
j_call: TRBJ2-7

cdr3_aa: CARSFSGHEQYF
cdr3_nt: TGTGCCCGCAGTTTCTCTGGGCACGAGCAGTACTTC
v_call: TRBV25-1
d_call: -
clone_size: -
j_call: TRBJ2-7

cdr3_aa: CATSLPPGTGNEQYF
cdr3_nt: TGTGCCACCAGCCTACCTCCCGGGACAGGGAACGAGCAGTACTTC
v_call: TRBV15
d_call: TRBD1
clone_size: -
j_call: TRBJ2-7

cdr3_aa: CSARDKRTSGAYSYEQYF
cdr3_nt: TGCAGTGCTAGAGATAAAAGGACTAGCGGGGCGTACTCCTACGAGCAGTACTTC
v_call: TRBV20-1
d_call: TRBD2
clone_size: few
j_call: TRBJ2-7

cdr3_aa: CSAQRQVKNEKLFF
cdr3_nt: TGCAGTGCACAAAGACAGGTTAAGAATGAAAAACTGTTTTTT
v_call: TRBV20-1
d_call: -
clone_size: -
j_call: TRBJ1-4

cdr3_aa: CASGLISGGDGTQYF
cdr3_nt: TGTGCCAGCGGGTTGATCTCGGGAGGGGACGGGACCCAGTACTTC
v_call: TRBV7-6
d_call: TRBD2
clone_size: -
j_call: TRBJ2-5

cdr3_aa: CASRSTSGSYEQYF
cdr3_nt: TGTGCCAGCAGGTCGACTAGCGGGAGCTACGAGCAGTACTTC
v_call: TRBV2
d_call: TRBD2
clone_size: -
j_call: TRBJ2-7

cdr3_aa: CASSVMGERLAGGPVNEQYF
cdr3_nt: TGTGCCAGCAGCGTAATGGGCGAAAGACTAGCGGGAGGGCCGGTTAATGAGCAGTACTTC
v_call: TRBV9
d_call: TRBD2
clone_size: -
j_call: TRBJ2-5

cdr3_aa: CASSLGVGGYPGANVLTF
cdr3_nt: TGTGCCAGCAGCTTAGGAGTTGGAGGGTACCCTGGGGCCAACGTCCTGACTTTC
v_call: TRBV5-5
d_call: -
clone_size: few
j_call: TRBJ2-6

cdr3_aa: CASSLGNFDTQYF
cdr3_nt: TGTGCCAGCAGCTTGGGTAACTTCGATACGCAGTATTTT
v_call: TRBV7-9
d_call: -
clone_size: -
j_call: TRBJ2-3

cdr3_aa: CASSPARSLNEQFF
cdr3_nt: TGTGCCAGCAGCCCCGCCCGGAGTCTGAATGAGCAGTTCTTC
v_call: TRBV7-9
d_call: -
clone_size: -
j_call: TRBJ2-1

cdr3_aa: CASRSAENYGYTF
cdr3_nt: TGTGCCAGCAGGTCGGCAGAGAACTATGGCTACACCTTC
v_call: TRBV27
d_call: -
clone_size: few
j_call: TRBJ1-2

cdr3_aa: CSARDGTVGKQYF
cdr3_nt: TGCAGTGCTAGAGATGGGACAGTCGGCAAGCAGTACTTC
v_call: TRBV20-1
d_call: TRBD1
clone_size: -
j_call: TRBJ2-5

cdr3_aa: CSAGTPQRLETQYF
cdr3_nt: TGCAGTGCTGGGACTCCCCAAAGGCTAGAGACCCAGTACTTC
v_call: TRBV20-1
d_call: -
clone_size: -
j_call: TRBJ2-5

cdr3_aa: CSVVGGDFYNEQFF
cdr3_nt: TGCAGCGTTGTGGGGGGAGACTTCTACAATGAGCAGTTCTTC
v_call: TRBV29-1
d_call: -
clone_size: once
j_call: TRBJ2-1

cdr3_aa: CSARDRRLAGLFHEQYF
cdr3_nt: TGCAGTGCTAGAGATCGTCGACTAGCGGGTCTCTTCCACGAGCAGTACTTC
v_call: TRBV20-1
d_call: TRBD2
clone_size: -
j_call: TRBJ2-7

cdr3_aa: CASSPGGREQYF
cdr3_nt: TGTGCCAGCAGCCCAGGAGGGAGGGAGCAGTACTTC
v_call: TRBV9
d_call: TRBD2
clone_size: -
j_call: TRBJ2-5

cdr3_aa: CASRQPLAQETQYF
cdr3_nt: TGTGCCAGCAGACAACCGCTAGCGCAAGAGACCCAGTACTTC
v_call: TRBV7-2
d_call: -
clone_size: -
j_call: TRBJ2-5

cdr3_aa: CSARGAFLRDTPSRYDEQYF
cdr3_nt: TGCAGTGCTAGAGGAGCCTTCTTGAGGGACACCCCGTCCAGGTATGACGAGCAGTACTTC
v_call: TRBV20-1
d_call: -
clone_size: few
j_call: TRBJ2-7

cdr3_aa: CASSLDPGGGPTDTQYF
cdr3_nt: TGTGCCAGCAGCTTAGACCCCGGCGGGGGGCCCACAGATACGCAGTATTTT
v_call: TRBV7-8
d_call: TRBD2
clone_size: -
j_call: TRBJ2-3